These 24 T cell receptor beta chains share one sample of origin, sequenced in a study of cytomegalovirus exposure and HLA in healthy donors (dated by TCRdb to about 2017). Libraries came from the immunoSEQ multiplex PCR assay. TCRdb holds this immuneACCESS table with in-frame rearrangements only. Some clones are missing; in checked studies, unresolved V genes explain under half, and the rest has no known cause. The sample table shows approximately 58,000 clones, and about 93% are seen once. The ten largest clones take up 2% to 2.5% of the sample. The sequenced material came from PBMCs. The receptor set was obtained from a man aged 18 to 29 in good health and CMV-seronegative.

CDR3 amino acids: CASSEAGGTQYF. In DNA, the CDR3 is TGTGCCAGCAGCGAGGCAGGAGGGACCCAGTACTTC. The chain uses TRBV21-1 and TRBJ2-5; TRBD2, as called in the table, went unchecked against the DNA. TRBV21-1 is a pseudogene. This CDR3 comprises 12 residues.

As regards this clone: Different DNA sequences within this sample yield the same CDR3. This chain connects TRBV18 to TRBJ2-5; tentatively, D is TRBD1 (6 bases). Germline values: CDR1 KGHSH, CDR2 LQKENI. The CDR3 is made up of 13 amino acids. V dropped 3 bases and J dropped 3 bases, with 8 bases sitting between them. The CDR3 DNA follows: TGTGCCAGCTCACCCCCAGGGGAAGAGACCCAGTACTTC. Translated, it gives CASSPPGEETQYF.

The V call is TRBV27, the J call TRBJ2-7; TRBD1 is a possible D gene (6 bases). The ends were cut back, 5 bases at V and 2 bases at J, with 16 bases in the middle. In germline, CDR1 is MNHEY, CDR2 SMNVEV (reference sequence). There are 15 residues in the CDR3. For the CDR3, the DNA is TGTGCCAGCAGTGCGCTGGGGGCAGGGACCTACGAGCAGTACTTC. Translation gives CASSALGAGTYEQYF.

The rearrangement joins TRBV25-1 to TRBJ2-7; tentatively, D is TRBD2 (5 bases). The germline gives CDR1 MGHDK, CDR2 SYGVNS. The ends were cut back, 1 base at V and 3 bases at J, with 16 bases in the middle. The CDR3 extends over 16 amino acids. The CDR3 DNA reads as TGTGCCAGCAGTGAATCCCTCGAGGGTACCGGCTACGAGCAGTACTTC. Residues: CASSESLEGTGYEQYF.

The chain links TRBV13 to TRBJ2-1; D perhaps matches TRBD1 (5 bases). The CDR3 has 14 amino acids. With 5 bases removed from V and 4 bases from J, the gap between germline ends came to 12 bases. The germline gives CDR1 PRHDT, CDR2 FYEKMQ (reference sequence). The chain's CDR3 is CASSPRDSYNEQFF. The CDR3, as DNA: TGTGCCAGCAGCCCTAGAGACAGTTACAATGAGCAGTTCTTC.

The chain has TRBV7-9 and TRBJ2-2, with a tentative D call TRBD1 (6 bases). The V gene lost 5 bases and the J gene lost 1 base, with 11 bases spanning the gap. Per the germline V gene, CDR1 is SEHNR and CDR2 is FQNEAQ (reference sequence). The CDR3 length is 15 residues. CDR3 in DNA: TGTGCCAGCAGCCTTGGACAGATGAACACCGGGGAGCTGTTTTTT. Amino acids: CASSLGQMNTGELFF.

This rearrangement joins TRBV5-1 to TRBJ2-1, with 7 bases that match TRBD1. The junction had 1 base not matched to a gene; V was cut back by 0 bases and J by 10 bases. Per the germline V gene, CDR1 is SGHRS and CDR2 is YFSETQ. The CDR3 totals 12 residues. The CDR3 nucleotides read TGCGCCAGCAGCTTGGAGGGGGCAGAGCAGTTCTTC. Protein: CASSLEGAEQFF.

The sample holds one count of this clone. V and J are TRBV18 and TRBJ2-2, with 9 nucleotides matching TRBD2. In germline, CDR1 is KGHSH, CDR2 LQKENI. The V and J ends lost 0 bases and 7 bases, in that order; junction bases with no gene match: 9. The CDR3 has 17 residues. The CDR3 DNA sequence: TGTGCCAGCTCACCACCCCTAGCGGGGCTCGGTAGCGGGGAGCTGTTTTTT. Translated: CASSPPLAGLGSGELFF. Full variable domain (remainder filled in from reference TRBV18 and TRBJ2-2): NAGVMQNPRHLVRRRGQEARLRCSPMKGHSHVYWYRQLPEEGLKFMVYLQKENIIDESGMPKERFSAEFPKEGPSILRIQQVVRGDSAAYFCASSPPLAGLGSGELFFGEGSRLTVL.

This clone was observed once. This sequence joins TRBV7-9 and TRBJ2-1; tentative D call: TRBD1 (5 bases). CDR3 length: 14 amino acids. Trimming left V 5 bases short and J 7 bases short, with 15 bases between. From germline, CDR1 is SEHNR and CDR2 FQNEAQ (reference sequence). The CDR3 DNA is TGTGCCAGCAGCCCTAAGGGGATTTCAAATGAGCAGTTCTTC. As protein: CASSPKGISNEQFF. Drawing the rest from reference TRBV7-9 and TRBJ2-1, the complete variable domain is DTGVSQNPRHKITKRGQNVTFRCDPISEHNRLYWYRQTLGQGPEFLTYFQNEAQLEKSRLLSDRFSAERPKGSFSTLEIQRTEQGDSAMYLCASSPKGISNEQFFGPGTRLTVL.

This chain uses TRBV29-1 with TRBJ2-5; TRBD1 matches 7 bases. Trimming removed 7 bases from V and 1 base from J; junction bases left unmatched: 6. Germline CDR1 is SQVTM and CDR2 is ANQGSEA. This CDR3 contains 13 residues. The CDR3 here is CSGGQVLQETQYF. The CDR3 DNA follows: TGCAGCGGTGGACAGGTCCTCCAAGAGACCCAGTACTTC. Supplemented by reference TRBV29-1 and TRBJ2-5, the full variable domain reads SAVISQKPSRDICQRGTSLTIQCQVDSQVTMMFWYRQQPGQSLTLIATANQGSEATYESGFVIDKFPISRPNLTFSTLTVSNMSPEDSSIYLCSGGQVLQETQYFGPGTRLLVL.

The CDR3 is CASSPWVGPQSSYEQYF. CDR3 nucleotide sequence: TGTGCCAGCAGCCCCTGGGTTGGGCCCCAGAGCTCCTACGAGCAGTACTTC. The chain is built from TRBV5-6 and TRBJ2-7; D not resolved. Germline CDR1 and CDR2: SGHDT and YYEEEE. V was shortened by 4 bases and J by 0 bases, with 20 bases between the two germline ends. The CDR3 contains 17 residues.

The rearrangement links TRBV11-2 to TRBJ2-7; D is uncertain. The V end lost 5 bases, the J end lost 0 bases, and 11 bases lay between the germline ends. CDR1 is SGHAT and CDR2 is FQNNGV in the germline V gene. The CDR3 extends over 14 amino acids. CDR3 sequence (DNA): TGTGCCAGCAGCCCGACGGCTAGCTCCTACGAGCAGTACTTC. Translation: CASSPTASSYEQYF.

The chain couples TRBV25-1 to TRBJ1-2; D is unclear. Per the germline V gene, CDR1 is MGHDK and CDR2 is SYGVNS. The CDR3 loop spans 12 amino acids. Trimming cost V 3 bases and J 0 bases, with 2 bases left between them. CDR3 nucleotides: TGTGCCAGCAGTGACACTAACTATGGCTACACCTTC. It codes for CASSDTNYGYTF.

The gene calls are TRBV5-1 and TRBJ2-2; tentative D call: TRBD1 (6 bases). Trimming pared 3 bases from V and 2 bases from J, leaving 8 bases between. The CDR3 is 14 residues long. Germline lookup yields CDR1 SGHRS and CDR2 YFSETQ. In DNA, the CDR3 is TGCGCCAGCAGCTCGGGACATAACACCGGGGAGCTGTTTTTT. It codes for CASSSGHNTGELFF.

The rearrangement links TRBV7-9 to TRBJ2-3; tentatively, D is TRBD2 (5 bases). The CDR3 extends over 16 amino acids. Looked up from germline, CDR1 is SEHNR and CDR2 is FQNEAQ (reference sequence). V lost 5 bases and J 6 bases, leaving 21 bases between the germline ends. The DNA for the CDR3 is TGTGCCAGCAGCCCCCGAGGAGCGGTTAAGTTGGATACGCAGTATTTT. It translates to CASSPRGAVKLDTQYF.

This rearrangement joins TRBV19 to TRBJ2-2; 12 positions agree with TRBD2. This CDR3 has 18 amino acids. With V trimmed by 4 bases and J by 5 bases, 11 bases remained unmatched. The V gene's germline CDR1 is LNHDA and CDR2 SQIVND (reference sequence). The CDR3 bases are TGTGCCAGTAGTAAACAGACTAGCGGGAGCGAAGTGACCGGGGAGCTGTTTTTT. Translation gives CASSKQTSGSEVTGELFF.

This clone was counted between two and nine times. This chain links TRBV28 with TRBJ2-7; D is possibly TRBD1 (6 bases). Trimming removed 5 bases at V and 3 bases at J, with 20 bases between. Looked up from germline, CDR1 is MDHEN and CDR2 is SYDVKM. The CDR3 extends over 16 amino acids. The CDR3 coding sequence is TGTGCCAGCAGTCTACCCGAGACAGGTAGGGGCTACGAGCAGTACTTC. As protein: CASSLPETGRGYEQYF.

The chain combines TRBV5-1 with TRBJ1-2; D is ambiguous. This CDR3 comprises 13 residues. Germline values: CDR1 SGHRS, CDR2 YFSETQ. V was shortened by 0 bases and J by 1 base, with 4 bases between the two germline ends. CDR3 loop: CASSLVSNYGYTF. The CDR3 nucleotides are TGCGCCAGCAGCTTGGTCAGTAACTATGGCTACACCTTC.

The chain links TRBV29-1 to TRBJ1-5, with D possibly being TRBD1 (5 bases). The CDR3 loop spans 13 amino acids. The ends were cut back, 4 bases at V and 9 bases at J, with 16 bases in the middle. Germline values: CDR1 SQVTM, CDR2 ANQGSEA. CDR3 residues: CSVGDVRGGPQHF. CDR3 sequence (DNA): TGCAGCGTTGGAGATGTAAGGGGAGGGCCCCAGCATTTT.

This rearrangement joins TRBV11-2 to TRBJ2-3; 11 bases align to TRBD1. Per germline, CDR1 SGHAT and CDR2 FQNNGV. The trim removed 0 bases at V and 4 bases at J, leaving 3 bases unmatched. The CDR3 sequence is 16 residues long. CDR3 bases: TGTGCCAGCAGCTTAGATTGGGGACAGGGGGCAGATACGCAGTATTTT. This codes for CASSLDWGQGADTQYF.

With regard to this clone: A read error is likely, as this CDR3 ends without the conserved phenylalanine or tryptophan. The DNA is omitted, as the CDR3 cannot be located on it reliably, and the CDR3 follows TCRdb's listing. The rearrangement joins TRBV7-3 to TRBJ1-2. The CDR3 totals 11 residues, both ends included. Germline CDR1 is SGHTA and CDR2 is FQGTGA. This CDR3 is CASSLRAGTPE.

The rearrangement joins TRBV15 to TRBJ2-7; 7 bases agree with TRBD2. The CDR3 totals 13 residues. J lost 5 bases, V lost 1 base, and 2 bases had no gene match. The V gene's germline CDR1 is LNHNV and CDR2 YYDKDF (reference sequence). In DNA form, the CDR3 reads TGTGCCACCAGCAGAGGGGGGAGGGACGAGCAGTACTTC. This codes for CATSRGGRDEQYF.

The J gene is TRBJ2-3, the V gene TRBV27, with TRBD2 matching 7 bases. J gave up 6 bases and V 5 bases, and 14 bases lay outside the gene matches. The germline CDR1 and CDR2 sequences are MNHEY and SMNVEV (reference sequence). The CDR3 extends over 16 amino acids. CDR3: CASSHPLREGADTQYF. The CDR3 DNA follows: TGTGCCAGCAGTCACCCCCTGAGGGAGGGCGCGGATACGCAGTATTTT.

J is TRBJ2-7 and V is TRBV2, with D maybe TRBD2 (6 bases). Germline V gene data show CDR1 as SNHLY and CDR2 as FYNNEI. This CDR3 comprises 13 residues. The V gene lost 0 bases and the J gene lost 3 bases, with 6 bases spanning the gap. This CDR3 is CASSEAEGYEQYF. The CDR3 bases are TGTGCCAGCAGTGAAGCGGAGGGCTACGAGCAGTACTTC.